This T cell receptor beta chain was retrieved from a study of blood T cell repertoires in COVID-19 (dated by TCRdb to 2018 to 2020). About the full investigation: Collaborator samples came from the United States, Italy and Spain and covered acute and convalescent phases of COVID-19. The prospective study material was composed of cDNA or gDNA derived from T cells, B-cell-depleted T cells, or PBMCs. Subjects who had been exposed to COVID-19, were actively infected with it, or had recovered from it provided the deeply sampled blood TCRbeta repertoires that made up the dataset. The repertoires were released in a freely available public database meant as a resource for research on the immune response to SARS-CoV-2. Samples were obtained from the ongoing ImmuneRACE study (first 160 participants) and from 1,254 subjects provided by 6 global collaborators. A de-identified subject ID, COVID-19 status, age in years and sex were almost always included in the sample metadata. Where HLA class I and class II types were available, the types were taken from metadata supplied by the sample provider, not from assay-based typing. Here is what the overall study found, with its caveats: Clinical and demographic metadata were provided uncurated, with the amount varying by source and participant.

Each collaborating institution followed its own protocols to collect whole blood in K2EDTA tubes. For TCRbeta analysis, collaborators shipped samples as frozen whole blood, isolated PBMCs, or DNA extracted from either of those sample types. TCRbeta CDR3 regions were amplified from genomic DNA by means of the immunoSEQ Assay, a bias-controlled multiplex PCR. The authors' pipeline ran thus. Nucleated cell counts per sample were estimated from amplification of reference gene primers within the assay. To quantify the absolute abundance of each unique TCRbeta CDR3 rearrangement, sequence reads were collapsed and filtered. Productive Simpson clonality was computed per sample as the square root of Simpson's diversity index over productive rearrangements. The source is immuneACCESS, and TCRdb retained only in-frame sequences with V and J called. Part of the clones is not carried over; for the studies checked, unresolved V genes explain less than half of this, and the remainder is unexplained. V and J calls and clone size follow that table, whereas D and trimming were derived from the DNA. The sample table records a few hundred thousand clones; roughly 86% of these occur just once. The ten largest clones add up to approximately 0.7% of the sample.

Taken from the germline V gene, the CDR1 and CDR2 loops are SGDLS and YYNGEE. Deletion took 4 bases off V and 5 bases off J, with a span of 18 bases between the germline ends. The CDR3 contains 15 residues, cysteine and phenylalanine counted. Here the CDR3 DNA is all that survives: 45 bases in frame from base 1. As concerns this clone: Its target antigen remains unknown. One base away there is no much larger clone; base qualities are not given.

The V and J segments used are TRBV9 and TRBJ1-1, and TRBD1 may be the D gene, going by 5 matching bases. Sequenced sample: peripheral blood. The clonotype comes from a human donor in a cohort sampled during active COVID-19. The sequenced DNA: TGTGCCAGCAGCCCCGCCGGGGGAGGTGGGACTGAAGCTTTCTTT. It translates to CASSPAGGGGTEAFF.